This T cell receptor beta chain was profiled in a study of blood T cell repertoires in COVID-19 (dated by TCRdb to about 2020). With regard to the full study: Samples from collaborators originated in the United States, Italy and Spain and spanned both the acute and convalescent phases of COVID-19. The material from the prospective study consisted of cDNA or gDNA derived from T cells, B-cell-depleted T cells, or PBMCs. The dataset comprised deeply sampled blood TCRbeta repertoires from subjects exposed to, actively infected with, or recovered from COVID-19. The repertoires were made available in a free public database intended to serve as a resource for research on the immune response to SARS-CoV-2. Samples came from the ongoing ImmuneRACE study (first 160 participants) plus 1,254 subjects from 6 global collaborators. Sample metadata almost always included a de-identified subject ID, COVID-19 status, age in years and sex. Where HLA class I and class II types were available, the types were taken from metadata supplied by the sample provider, not from assay-based typing.

Cut back by 3 bases and 4 bases, the V and J ends lie 14 bases apart. As encoded in the germline V gene, CDR1 is SGHDT while CDR2 is YYEEEE. The CDR3 contains 15 residues, cysteine and phenylalanine counted. CDR3 DNA only is kept here, 45 bases in frame from base 1. Collaborating institutions collected whole blood in K2EDTA tubes following their own protocols. Collaborator samples were shipped for TCRbeta analysis as frozen whole blood, isolated PBMCs, or DNA extracted from either sample type. As regards this clone: Which antigen it targets is not known. No much larger clone exists at a distance of one base, and base qualities are not known.

Results the study describes overall, beyond this receptor: How much clinical and demographic metadata was included differed by source and by participant, and the metadata was provided uncurated.

The immunoSEQ Assay, a bias-controlled multiplex PCR, was used to amplify TCRbeta CDR3 regions from genomic DNA. As for the authors' bioinformatics: Nucleated cell counts per sample were estimated from amplification of reference gene primers within the assay. To quantify the absolute abundance of each unique TCRbeta CDR3 rearrangement, sequence reads were collapsed and filtered. For each sample, productive Simpson clonality was calculated by taking the square root of Simpson's diversity index across productive rearrangements. TCRdb obtained this table from immuneACCESS and retained in-frame rearrangements with V and J assigned. These tables miss some clones; where compared with another copy, unresolved V genes account for less than half of the shortfall, and the remainder is unexplained. V, J and clone size were drawn from that table, and D and trimming were deduced from the DNA. Here the sample has tens of thousands of clones; roughly nine tenths occur a single time. The ten most abundant clones make up approximately 2.2% of the sample.

The receptor's source is a middle-aged man with acute or convalescent COVID-19. The specimen sequenced was peripheral blood. The rearranged chain carries TRBV5-6 and TRBJ1-5, with a tentative D gene TRBD1 over 6 matching bases. The sequenced DNA: TGTGCCAGCAGCTCCTTGGGGGCCCAGAATCAGCCCCAGCATTTT. It codes for CASSSLGAQNQPQHF. The reference TRBV5-6 and TRBJ1-5 proteins fill in what lies around the CDR3, so the full variable domain reads DAGVTQSPTHLIKTRGQQVTLRCSPKSGHDTVSWYQQALGQGPQFIFQYYEEEERQRGNFPDRFSGHQFPNYSSELNVNALLLGDSALYLCASSSLGAQNQPQHFGDGTRLSIL.